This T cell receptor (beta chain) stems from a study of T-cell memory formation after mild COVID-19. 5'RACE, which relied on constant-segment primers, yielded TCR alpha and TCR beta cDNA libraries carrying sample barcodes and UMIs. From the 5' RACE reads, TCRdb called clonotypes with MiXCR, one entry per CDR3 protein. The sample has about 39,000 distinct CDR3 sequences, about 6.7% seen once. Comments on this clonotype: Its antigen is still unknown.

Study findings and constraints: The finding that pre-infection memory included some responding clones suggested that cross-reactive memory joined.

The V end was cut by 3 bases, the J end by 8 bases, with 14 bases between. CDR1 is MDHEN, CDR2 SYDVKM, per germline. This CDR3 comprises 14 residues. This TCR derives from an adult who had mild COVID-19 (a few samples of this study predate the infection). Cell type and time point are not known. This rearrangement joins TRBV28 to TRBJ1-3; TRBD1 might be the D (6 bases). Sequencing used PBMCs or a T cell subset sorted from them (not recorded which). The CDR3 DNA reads TGTGCCAGCAGTTTTATCGGCAGGGGCGACACCATATATTTT. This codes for CASSFIGRGDTIYF.